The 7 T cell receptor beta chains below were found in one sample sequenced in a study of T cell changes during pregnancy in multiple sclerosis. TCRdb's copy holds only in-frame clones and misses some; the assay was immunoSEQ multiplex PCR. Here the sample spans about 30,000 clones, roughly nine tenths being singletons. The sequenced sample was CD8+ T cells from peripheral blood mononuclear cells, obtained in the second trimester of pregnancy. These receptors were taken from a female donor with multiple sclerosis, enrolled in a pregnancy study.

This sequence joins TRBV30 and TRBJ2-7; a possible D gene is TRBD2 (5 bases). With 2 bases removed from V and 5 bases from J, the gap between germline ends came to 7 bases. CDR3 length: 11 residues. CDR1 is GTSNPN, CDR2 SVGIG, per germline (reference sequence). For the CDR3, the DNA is TGTGCCTGGAGTAGTAGCGACGAGCAGTACTTC. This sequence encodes CAWSSSDEQYF.

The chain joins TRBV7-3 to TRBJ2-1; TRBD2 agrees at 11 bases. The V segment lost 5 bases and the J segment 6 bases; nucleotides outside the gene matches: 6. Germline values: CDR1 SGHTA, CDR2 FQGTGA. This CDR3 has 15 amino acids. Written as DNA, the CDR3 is TGTGCCAGCAGCGGTACTAGCGGGAGCCGCAATGAGCAGTTCTTC. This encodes CASSGTSGSRNEQFF.

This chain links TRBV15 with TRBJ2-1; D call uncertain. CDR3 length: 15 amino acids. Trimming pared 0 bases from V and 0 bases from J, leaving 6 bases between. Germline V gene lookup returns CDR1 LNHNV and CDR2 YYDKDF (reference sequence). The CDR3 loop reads CATSRDTSSYNEQFF. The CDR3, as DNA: TGTGCCACCAGCAGAGATACAAGCTCCTACAATGAGCAGTTCTTC.

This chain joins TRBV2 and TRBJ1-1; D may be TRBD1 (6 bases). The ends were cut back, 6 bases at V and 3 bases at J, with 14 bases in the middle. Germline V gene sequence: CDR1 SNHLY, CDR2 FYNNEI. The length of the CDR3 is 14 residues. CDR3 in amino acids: CASRSGAGDTEAFF. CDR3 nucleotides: TGTGCCAGCAGGTCAGGGGCGGGAGACACTGAAGCTTTCTTT. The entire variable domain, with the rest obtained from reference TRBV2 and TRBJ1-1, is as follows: EPEVTQTPSHQVTQMGQEVILRCVPISNHLYFYWYRQILGQKVEFLVSFYNNEISEKSEIFDDQFSVERPDGSNFTLKIRSTKLEDSAMYFCASRSGAGDTEAFFGQGTRLTVV.

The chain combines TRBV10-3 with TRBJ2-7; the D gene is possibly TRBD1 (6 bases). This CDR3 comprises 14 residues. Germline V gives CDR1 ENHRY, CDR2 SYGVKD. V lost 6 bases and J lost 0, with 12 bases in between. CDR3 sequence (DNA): TGTGCCATCAGCGAGACAGGCTACTCCTACGAGCAGTACTTC. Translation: CAISETGYSYEQYF.

DNA of the CDR3: TGTGCCAGCAGTTTCACCGGGACAGGGGATTGGACCGGGGAGCTGTTTTTT. Translation gives CASSFTGTGDWTGELFF. V is TRBV5-4 and J is TRBJ2-2; 10 bases agree with TRBD1. Germline assignment: CDR1 SGHNT and CDR2 YYREEE (reference sequence). With 5 bases clipped from V and 5 bases from J, the junction kept 12 bases outside the gene matches. This CDR3 comprises 17 residues.

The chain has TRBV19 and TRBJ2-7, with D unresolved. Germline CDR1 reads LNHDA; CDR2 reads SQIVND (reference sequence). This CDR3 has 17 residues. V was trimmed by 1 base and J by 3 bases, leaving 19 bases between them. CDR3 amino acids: CASSIATIPRPGYEQYF. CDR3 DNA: TGTGCCAGTAGTATAGCCACCATCCCCCGACCAGGCTACGAGCAGTACTTC. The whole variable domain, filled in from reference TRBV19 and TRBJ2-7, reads DGGITQSPKYLFRKEGQNVTLSCEQNLNHDAMYWYRQDPGQGLRLIYYSQIVNDFQKGDIAEGYSVSREKKESFPLTVTSAQKNPTAFYLCASSIATIPRPGYEQYFGPGTRLTVT.